This TCR beta chain was identified during a study of blood T cells in healthy people across ages (dated by TCRdb to between 2015 and 2017). For the study in its entirety: In model experiments, template switching captured roughly one uniquely barcoded TCR beta cDNA molecule for every two T cells. Using deep sequencing normalized with unique cDNA molecular identifiers, the study measured how TCR beta repertoire diversity changes with age. The donors were split into four age groups: young (average around 17 years), middle-aged (around 37), aged (more than 60) and long-lived (over 80). To avoid experimental bias, donors of different ages were randomly spread across the sequencing lanes. Using the same blood draw, the study looked at two additional independent replicas of 1 million unique cDNA reads for two donors, one aged 18 to 29 and the other aged 80 or older. The paper as a whole reports these results and caveats: Compared with the aged group, the long-lived group had more naive CD4+ T cells, fewer expanded clones and increased TCR diversity, a pattern suggesting age selection. The percentage of naive T cells measured by flow cytometry correlated strongly with observed TCR beta diversity. Observed TCR beta diversity per million T cells fell roughly linearly with age, and a significant reduction was already apparent by age approximately 40. The CMV infection status of donors was not known, potentially confounding age-related changes in expanded clonotypes. Bulk unsorted PBMC profiling prevented conclusive comparison of naive and antigen-experienced compartments. Estimates of total diversity based on one million sequenced T cells were considered lower bounds and underestimates.

Library construction relied on 5' RACE. Reads for this sample came from an Illumina HiSeq 2500. The second PCR ran for about 6 to 11 cycles and used a J-beta primer mix along with a sample-barcoded 5' primer. A unique molecular identifier was introduced onto each TCR beta cDNA molecule by a template-switch 5' adaptor carrying 12 random nucleotides. At least 2.5 million CDR3-containing paired-end reads were obtained from each sample. All of the RNA was converted into first-strand cDNA using the Mint cDNA synthesis kit, with a TRBC-specific oligonucleotide serving as the primer. Following uracil-DNA glycosylase treatment, a first 18-cycle PCR with universal primers M1SS and BC2_uni_R was performed on all cDNA. The paper's processing steps were these. For normalization, 1 million high-quality reads were randomly selected from each sample, with every read carrying a distinct molecular identifier. Reads with shared molecular identifiers were discarded instead of being binned into consensus sequences. MiTCR, with a Q25 quality threshold and the strictest error-elimination algorithm, was used for CDR3 identification, clonotype clustering and error correction. A nonparametric unseen species model with Euler transformation was used to estimate lower-bound total TCR beta diversity. Using fastp trimming at Q25 and MiXCR clonotype assembly, TCRdb reanalyzed the public sequencing data and kept in-frame beta chains. Each CDR3 protein appears once, grouped with its most common genes and DNA. TCRdb, rather than the study authors, made the V and J calls. The sample table holds under 1 million distinct CDR3 sequences, of which 40% to 50% were seen once. Jointly, the top ten make up 15% to 25% of the sample.

The CDR3, cysteine through phenylalanine, is 13 amino acids long. Only the CDR3 part of the read is kept: 39 bases, read in frame from the first base. The germline V gene (reference sequence) sets CDR1 to SEHNR and CDR2 to FQNEAQ. Relative to germline, V is 5 bases shorter and J is 3 bases shorter, with 11 bases between their ends. Donors were under 40 systemically healthy Caucasian individuals from Russia aged roughly 6 to 95 years. Each donor gave approximately 9.3 milliliters of peripheral blood, collected into EDTA-treated Vacutainer tubes. Ficoll-Paque density-gradient centrifugation was used to isolate PBMCs, with at least 6.5 million obtained per sample. Trizol reagent was used to extract total RNA from the PBMCs, yielding at least 5 micrograms per sample. For every donor, an aliquot of PBMCs went through flow cytometry to measure the percentages of naive CD45RAhigh/CD27high T cells. This clonotype was counted many times. The antigen it recognizes is unknown. No base quality values were provided; no much bigger clone lies one nucleotide off.

This chain is built from TRBV7-9 and TRBJ2-7, with the D gene too uncertain to name. The sequence came from a man in his 60s in good health. What was sequenced was blood. The DNA sequence is given as TGTGCCAGCAGCACCCCGTCGGGCTACGAGCAGTACTTC. This is translated as CASSTPSGYEQYF.